The 29 T cell receptor beta chains reported below all come from one sample, sequenced in a study of T cells in Graves' hyperthyroidism and ophthalmopathy. Researchers amplified the TCR beta CDR3 regions from RNA transcripts. Using the HTBI primer set, a first-round RT-PCR was run on the TCR CDR3. TCRdb reprocessed the multiplex PCR reads with MiXCR, giving one entry per CDR3 protein. The table records 40,000 to 55,000 distinct CDR3 sequences, 45% to 50% of them present only once. Material: peripheral blood or thyroid tissue (not recorded which). These receptors originate from a woman aged 45 to 65 with Graves' hyperthyroidism.

In this sample, this clonotype turned up many times. The chain combines TRBV6-5 with TRBJ2-6, with D perhaps TRBD1 or TRBD2 (5 bases each). In germline, CDR1 is MNHEY, CDR2 SVGAGI. V was clipped by 7 bases and J by 2 bases, with 6 bases between them. This CDR3 comprises 13 residues. The CDR3 sequence: CASMGAGANVLTF. CDR3 coding DNA: TGTGCCAGCATGGGGGCTGGGGCCAACGTCCTGACTTTC.

This chain connects TRBV2 to TRBJ2-2, with D perhaps matching TRBD1 (5 bases). The CDR3 has 12 residues. Germline V gene data show CDR1 as SNHLY and CDR2 as FYNNEI. Trimming removed 6 bases at V and 3 bases at J, with 5 bases between. The CDR3 bases are TGTGCCAGCAGCAGGGACACCGGGGAGCTGTTTTTT. It yields the protein CASSRDTGELFF.

This clonotype appeared many times. This sequence joins TRBV7-2 and TRBJ1-5, with a possible D match to TRBD1 (5 bases). Germline V lookup: CDR1 SGHTA, CDR2 FQGNSA. CDR3 length: 15 amino acids. Trimming left V 2 bases short and J 0 bases short, with 8 bases between. The CDR3 nucleotides read TGTGCCAGCAGCTTACAGGGAAATAGCAATCAGCCCCAGCATTTT. The encoded protein is CASSLQGNSNQPQHF. The whole variable domain, filled in from reference TRBV7-2 and TRBJ1-5, reads GAGVSQSPSNKVTEKGKDVELRCDPISGHTALYWYRQSLGQGLEFLIYFQGNSAPDKSGLPSDRFSAERTGGSVSTLTIQRTQQEDSAVYLCASSLQGNSNQPQHFGDGTRLSIL.

The chain is built from TRBV5-4 and TRBJ2-5; 9 nucleotides line up with TRBD2. This CDR3 is built from 14 residues. V shed 4 bases and J 2 bases; nucleotides not matched to a gene: 3. Germline V gives CDR1 SGHNT, CDR2 YYREEE (reference sequence). CDR3 region: CASSQTSGQETQYF. CDR3 coding DNA: TGTGCCAGCAGCCAGACTAGCGGACAAGAGACCCAGTACTTC.

The rearrangement uses TRBV10-3 and TRBJ2-7; D is ambiguous. The germline V and J ends were trimmed by 11 bases and 3 bases, with 17 bases remaining between them. The CDR3 totals 13 residues. Germline V gene data show CDR1 as ENHRY and CDR2 as SYGVKD. This CDR3 reads CASIPGPGYEQYF. In DNA, the CDR3 is TGTGCCTCCATTCCGGGCCCCGGCTACGAGCAGTACTTC.

The chain recombines TRBV25-1 with TRBJ1-2, with a tentative D call TRBD1 (5 bases). This CDR3 has 18 residues. Germline CDR1 MGHDK, CDR2 SYGVNS. Trimming removed 6 bases at V and 4 bases at J, with 27 bases between. CDR3 protein: CASRSSGAARLTSYGYTF. The CDR3 region has the DNA TGTGCCAGCAGATCGTCCGGGGCAGCGCGGCTTACCTCCTATGGCTACACCTTC.

By sample share, this clonotype is medium-sized (0.01 to 0.1%). The chain recombines TRBV2 with TRBJ2-5; 10 bases match TRBD2. The CDR3 sequence is 16 residues long. CDR1 is SNHLY and CDR2 is FYNNEI in the germline V gene. Unmatched junction bases numbered 8, after V lost 2 bases and J lost 5 bases. The CDR3 protein is CASSESGLAGVETQYF. The CDR3 DNA reads TGTGCCAGCAGTGAAAGTGGTCTAGCGGGAGTGGAGACCCAGTACTTC.

The chain joins TRBV10-3 to TRBJ1-3; D might be TRBD1 (5 bases). This CDR3 is 12 amino acids long. Looked up from germline, CDR1 is ENHRY and CDR2 is SYGVKD. V lost 4 bases and J lost 8, with 9 bases in between. The CDR3 region has the DNA TGTGCCATCAGTGGAGGGGCGGACACCATATATTTT. Its protein product is CAISGGADTIYF.

The chain uses TRBV7-9 and TRBJ2-2; a possible D gene is TRBD1 (5 bases). The V end was cut by 5 bases, the J end by 1 base, with 17 bases between. The CDR3 is made up of 17 amino acids. CDR1 SEHNR and CDR2 FQNEAQ come from the germline V gene (reference sequence). CDR3 sequence (DNA): TGTGCCAGCAGCCGTGAGGTACAGACAGTGAACACCGGGGAGCTGTTTTTT. Protein: CASSREVQTVNTGELFF.

This clonotype has just a few counts. A much larger clone lies one base from this, so it may be a read error. The chain has TRBV4-1 and TRBJ2-5; D call uncertain. This CDR3 spans 16 amino acids. Germline V gives CDR1 MGHRA, CDR2 YSYEKL. The CDR3 DNA reads as TGCGCCAGCAGCCAAGTTCTGGTTAGCAGCCAAGAGGCCCAGTACTTC. Protein product: CASSQVLVSSQEAQYF.

The genes are TRBV29-1 and TRBJ1-4; 10 bases match TRBD1. Looked up from germline, CDR1 is SQVTM and CDR2 is ANQGSEA. This CDR3 is 11 amino acids long. CDR3 in amino acids: CSRDRGEKLFF. The CDR3 DNA follows: TGCAGTCGGGACAGGGGAGAAAAACTGTTTTTT.

This clonotype has at least ten counts. The CDR3 region is CSHGEGTNTGELFF. The DNA of the CDR3 is TGCAGCCACGGGGAGGGTACTAACACCGGGGAGCTGTTTTTT. This rearrangement joins TRBV29-1 to TRBJ2-2; TRBD2 aligns across 7 bases. The CDR3 covers 14 residues. The V gene's germline CDR1 is SQVTM and CDR2 ANQGSEA. Trimming cost V 8 bases and J 2 bases; bases outside gene matches: 8.

The rearrangement joins TRBV10-3 to TRBJ1-4, with 10 bases that match TRBD1. From germline, CDR1 is ENHRY and CDR2 SYGVKD. The CDR3 has 14 amino acids. Trimming at V came to 5 bases and at J to 7 bases, leaving 4 bases not matched to a gene. The CDR3 loop reads CAISTGTGAEKLFF. The CDR3 DNA reads as TGTGCCATCAGTACCGGGACAGGGGCTGAAAAACTGTTTTTT.

This clonotype was seen ten or more times. J is TRBJ2-3 and V is TRBV20-1; D is undetermined. V gave up 6 bases and J gave up 2 bases, with 18 bases separating them. Germline lookup yields CDR1 DFQATT and CDR2 SNEGSKA (reference sequence). The CDR3 has 15 residues. The CDR3 bases are TGCAGTGCGCTAGACCCCCTGACATACACAGATACGCAGTATTTT. Its translation is CSALDPLTYTDTQYF.

This clonotype was found many times. The rearrangement uses TRBV4-3 and TRBJ2-2; 8 bases map to TRBD2. The CDR3 length is 16 residues. With V trimmed by 3 bases and J by 6 bases, 9 bases remained unmatched. Germline V gene sequence: CDR1 LGHNA, CDR2 YSLEER. DNA of the CDR3: TGCGCCAGCAGCCACCTCAGCGGGAGCGATTCCGGGGAGCTGTTTTTT. It is translated as CASSHLSGSDSGELFF.

A remark on this clonotype: The junction departs from the called germline gene at one end, perhaps through a read error. The rearrangement joins TRBV28 to TRBJ2-7, with 8 bases fitting TRBD1. Germline-derived CDR1 and CDR2 are MDHEN and SYDVKM. The CDR3 spans 12 residues. This chain's CDR3 is CASVRTGYEQDF. CDR3 bases: TGTGCCAGCGTCCGGACAGGGTACGAGCAGGACTTC.

This clonotype was recorded only once. V usage is TRBV24-1 and J usage is TRBJ2-5; D call uncertain. The germline V gene encodes CDR1 KGHDR and CDR2 SFDVKD. CDR3 length: 13 residues. V lost 6 bases and J 4 bases, leaving 11 bases between the germline ends. The CDR3: CATSRSRGETQYF. CDR3 nucleotide sequence: TGTGCCACCAGTCGCAGCAGAGGAGAGACCCAGTACTTC.

This clonotype was counted ten times or more. This chain joins TRBV10-2 and TRBJ1-2; D uncertain. This CDR3 spans 13 amino acids. Germline-derived CDR1 and CDR2 are WSHSY and SAAADI. V was shortened by 1 base and J by 8 bases, with 11 bases between the two germline ends. CDR3 DNA: TGCGCCAGCAGTGAGTTGGCCTCCAGAGGCTACACCTTC. Translated: CASSELASRGYTF.

This clonotype was found many times. The chain carries TRBV9 and TRBJ1-2; TRBD1 matches at 7 bases. The CDR3 contains 15 residues. Germline CDR1 and CDR2: SGDLS and YYNGEE. Losses at the gene ends were 0 bases for V and 4 bases for J; bases not matched to a gene: 6. The CDR3 sequence is CASSVGTGVFYGYTF. DNA for the CDR3: TGTGCCAGCAGCGTAGGGACAGGAGTCTTCTATGGCTACACCTTC.

CDR3 DNA: TGCAGTGCTAGGAGGAGCGGGATCTCCTACGAGCAGTACTTC. It is translated as CSARRSGISYEQYF. This sequence joins TRBV20-1 and TRBJ2-7, with TRBD2 matching 7 bases. Germline CDR1 DFQATT, CDR2 SNEGSKA (reference sequence). This CDR3 spans 14 amino acids. With V trimmed by 3 bases and J by 0 bases, 5 bases remained unmatched.

This clonotype was seen at least ten times. The chain carries TRBV7-3 and TRBJ2-7, with unresolved D. The CDR3 has 13 residues. The V and J ends lost 3 bases and 2 bases respectively, with 8 bases between them. Germline V lookup: CDR1 SGHTA, CDR2 FQGTGA. CDR3 DNA: TGTGCCAGCAGCTTGGCAGACACCTACGAGCAGTACTTC. It is translated as CASSLADTYEQYF.

This chain links TRBV29-1 with TRBJ2-6; D is undetermined. With 6 bases removed from V and 3 bases from J, the gap between germline ends came to 15 bases. Germline lookup yields CDR1 SQVTM and CDR2 ANQGSEA. The CDR3 runs to 15 residues. CDR3 coding DNA: TGCAGCGTCGGGTATGGGTTTATTGGGGCCAACGTCCTGACTTTC. This gives the protein CSVGYGFIGANVLTF.

The rearrangement joins TRBV7-2 to TRBJ1-2; possibly TRBD1 for D (5 bases). CDR3 length: 14 amino acids. Trimming removed 5 bases at V and 4 bases at J, with 14 bases between. Germline lookup yields CDR1 SGHTA and CDR2 FQGNSA. CDR3 region: CASSLIGGTYGYTF. The CDR3 region has the DNA TGTGCCAGCAGCCTAATCGGCGGGACCTATGGCTACACCTTC.

This clonotype was counted ten times or more. CDR3 sequence (DNA): TGCGCCAGCAGTGGTGGCCAAGAGACCCAGTACTTC. Protein product: CASSGGQETQYF. The V and J genes are TRBV10-1 and TRBJ2-5; D remains unclear. Deletions cut 4 bases from V and 1 base from J, with 4 bases between. Germline values: CDR1 WNHNN, CDR2 SYGVQD (reference sequence). CDR3 size: 12 residues.

About this clonotype: A much more abundant neighbour one base away suggests this may be a read error. The genes are TRBV27 and TRBJ1-2; D unclear. Germline CDR1 is MNHEY and CDR2 is SMNVEV (reference sequence). Trimming removed 5 bases from V and 1 base from J, with 8 bases in between. CDR3 size: 13 residues. CDR3 sequence: CASSLYSNYGYTF. The CDR3 DNA reads TGTGCCAGCAGTCTCTACAGTAACTATGGCTACACCTTC.

The V call is TRBV29-1, the J call TRBJ1-2; weak D call: TRBD1 (6 bases). The length of the CDR3 is 13 residues. Germline V gene lookup returns CDR1 SQVTM and CDR2 ANQGSEA. The V and J ends lost 3 bases and 2 bases respectively, with 10 bases between them. The CDR3 region is CSVEATGNYGYTF. As DNA, the CDR3 is TGCAGCGTTGAGGCTACAGGGAACTATGGCTACACCTTC.

This clonotype was seen ten or more times. This chain uses TRBV20-1 with TRBJ2-7; D tentatively reads TRBD1 or TRBD2 (5 bases each). Germline loops: CDR1 DFQATT, CDR2 SNEGSKA (reference sequence). Trimming left V 3 bases short and J 0 bases short, with 15 bases between. The CDR3 is 15 amino acids. The CDR3 here is CSARGRTSSSYEQYF. The CDR3 nucleotides read TGCAGTGCTAGGGGACGGACTTCGAGCTCCTACGAGCAGTACTTC.

This clonotype was recorded only once. One base away lies a much larger clone, so this may be a sequencing read error. The genes are TRBV7-9 and TRBJ1-2; 7 bases are a match to TRBD1. Per germline, CDR1 SEHNR and CDR2 FQNEAQ (reference sequence). The CDR3 contains 14 residues. The CDR3 loop reads CAWTLYRDSYGYAF. The CDR3 DNA reads TGTGCCTGGACCCTCTACCGGGACAGCTATGGCTACGCCTTC.

Relative to its sample, this clonotype is medium-sized (0.01 to 0.1%). J is TRBJ2-5 and V is TRBV20-1; TRBD1 matches 8 bases. Germline values: CDR1 DFQATT, CDR2 SNEGSKA (reference sequence). CDR3 size: 13 residues. The junction had 9 bases not matched to a gene; V was cut back by 6 bases and J by 6 bases. The CDR3 nucleotides are TGCAGTGCGTCGACAGGGGCTTTAAAGACCCAGTACTTC. It translates to CSASTGALKTQYF.